This T cell receptor (beta chain) was identified in a study of blood T cells in healthy people across ages. Study-wide findings and caveats: Researchers report that TCR beta diversity correlated strongly with naive T cell percentage.

Details on this clonotype: Its antigen is as yet unknown.

Next came a second PCR, run for about 6 to 12 cycles, which used a sample-barcoded 5' primer along with a J-beta primer mix. TCRdb reanalysed the 5' RACE reads using MiXCR and keeps one entry per CDR3 protein. The sample includes 550,000 to 800,000 distinct CDR3 sequences, around 21% of them seen just once. The trim removed 2 bases at V and 3 bases at J, leaving 7 bases unmatched. This CDR3 spans 15 amino acids. Germline lookup yields CDR1 DFQATT and CDR2 SNEGSKA (reference sequence). Source material: blood. This chain links TRBV20-1 with TRBJ1-1; TRBD1 agrees at 9 bases. The clonotype comes from a man between 65 and 85 years old in good health. CDR3: CSARPPGQGHTEAFF. CDR3 in DNA: TGCAGTGCTAGACCTCCGGGACAGGGCCACACTGAAGCTTTCTTT.